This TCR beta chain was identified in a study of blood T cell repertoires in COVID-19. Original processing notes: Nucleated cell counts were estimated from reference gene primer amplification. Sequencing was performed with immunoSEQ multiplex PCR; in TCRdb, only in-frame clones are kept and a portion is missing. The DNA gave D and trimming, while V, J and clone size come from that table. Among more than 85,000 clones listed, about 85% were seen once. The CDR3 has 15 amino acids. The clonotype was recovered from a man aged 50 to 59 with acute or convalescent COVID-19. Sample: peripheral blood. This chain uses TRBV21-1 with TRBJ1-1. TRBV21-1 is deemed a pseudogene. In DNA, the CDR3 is TGTGCCAGCAGCGATACGATTCGGGGGGGCACTGAAGCTTTCTTT. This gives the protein CASSDTIRGGTEAFF.